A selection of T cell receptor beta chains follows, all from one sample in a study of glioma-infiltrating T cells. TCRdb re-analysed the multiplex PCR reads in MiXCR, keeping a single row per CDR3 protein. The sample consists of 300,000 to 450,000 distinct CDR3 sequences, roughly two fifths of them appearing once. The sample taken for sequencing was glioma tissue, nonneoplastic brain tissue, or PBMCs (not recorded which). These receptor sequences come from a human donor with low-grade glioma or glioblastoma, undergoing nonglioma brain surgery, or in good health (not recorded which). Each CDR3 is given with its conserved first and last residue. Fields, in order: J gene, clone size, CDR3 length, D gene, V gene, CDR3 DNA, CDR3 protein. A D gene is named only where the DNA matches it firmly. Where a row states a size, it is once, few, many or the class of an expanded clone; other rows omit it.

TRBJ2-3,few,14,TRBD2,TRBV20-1,TGCAGTGCATTAGCGGGAGGAAGAGGGGATACGCAGTATTTT,CSALAGGRGDTQYF
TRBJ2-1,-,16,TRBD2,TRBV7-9,TGTGCCAGCAGCTGGATAGCGGGAGGAACCTACAATGAGCAGTTCTTC,CASSWIAGGTYNEQFF
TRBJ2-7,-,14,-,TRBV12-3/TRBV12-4,TGTGCCAGCAGCGTGGAGGGAGACGCCTACGAGCAGTACTTC,CASSVEGDAYEQYF
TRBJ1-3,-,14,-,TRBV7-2,TGTGCCAGCAGCCCGCAGTTCTCTGGAAACACCATATATTTT,CASSPQFSGNTIYF
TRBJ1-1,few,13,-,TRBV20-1,TGCAGTGCTGTCTTGAGGTCTCGCACTGAAGCTTTCTTT,CSAVLRSRTEAFF
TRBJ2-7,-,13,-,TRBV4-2,TGTGCCAGAAGCCAGGGGGGCCCCTACGAGCAGTACTTC,CARSQGGPYEQYF
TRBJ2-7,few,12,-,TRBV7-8,TGTGCCAGCAGCAACCATGGGGCCGAGCAGTACTTC,CASSNHGAEQYF
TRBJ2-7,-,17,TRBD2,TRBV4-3,TGCGCCAGCAGCCAAGCACTAGAAGCGGGACTGTCCTACGAGCAGTACTTC,CASSQALEAGLSYEQYF
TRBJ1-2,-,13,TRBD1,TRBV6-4,TGTGCCAGCAGCGCGACAGGGGCTAGTGGCTACACCTTC,CASSATGASGYTF
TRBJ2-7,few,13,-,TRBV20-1,TGCAGTGCTAGGTCCCCGAGGGGAGCCGAGCAGTACTTC,CSARSPRGAEQYF
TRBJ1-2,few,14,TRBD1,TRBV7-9,TGTGCCAGCATCCACGAGGACAGGTCTCATGGCTACACCTTC,CASIHEDRSHGYTF
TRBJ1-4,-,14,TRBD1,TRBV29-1,TGCAGCGTTGGCCCGGGACAGGAAAATGAAAAACTGTTCTTT,CSVGPGQENEKLFF
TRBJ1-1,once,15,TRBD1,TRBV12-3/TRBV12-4,TGTGCCAGCAGTTACTTGGACAGGGATCACACTGAAGCTTTCTTT,CASSYLDRDHTEAFF
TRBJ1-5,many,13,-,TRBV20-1,TGCAGTGCCTGGGACACAGGCAATCAGCCCCAGCATTTT,CSAWDTGNQPQHF
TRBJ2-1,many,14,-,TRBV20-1,TGCAGTGCTAGTAGCCCGACTACTATCTATGAGCAGTTCTTC,CSASSPTTIYEQFF
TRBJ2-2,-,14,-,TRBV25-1,TGTGCCAGCAGTCGAGAAGGGAACACCGGGGAGCTGTTTTTT,CASSREGNTGELFF
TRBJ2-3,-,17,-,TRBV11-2,TGTGCCAGCAGCCCCATAACCCAAGCGGACCTCATGGATACGCAGTATTTT,CASSPITQADLMDTQYF
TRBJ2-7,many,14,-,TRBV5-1,TGCGCCAGCAGCTCATGGACGGAAGCCTACGAGCAGTACTTC,CASSSWTEAYEQYF
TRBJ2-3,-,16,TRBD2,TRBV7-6,TGTGCCAGCAGCTCCCGACTAGCGGGCCTTTTTGATACGCAGTATTTT,CASSSRLAGLFDTQYF
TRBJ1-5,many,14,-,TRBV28,TGTGCCAGCAGCGTCCGAGATCCCAATCAGCCCCAGCATTTT,CASSVRDPNQPQHF
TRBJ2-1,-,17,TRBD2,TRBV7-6,TGTGCCAGCAGCTTAGATGACCGGACTAGTTTATCCTATGAGCAGTTCTTC,CASSLDDRTSLSYEQFF
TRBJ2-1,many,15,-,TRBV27,TGTGCCAGCAGTCCCCGGGTAAGCTCCTACAATGAGCAGTTCTTC,CASSPRVSSYNEQFF
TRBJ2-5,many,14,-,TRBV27,TGTGCCAGCAGTTCCCACGGACTGGGGGGGACCCAGTACTTC,CASSSHGLGGTQYF
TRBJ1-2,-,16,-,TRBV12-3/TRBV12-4,TGTGCCAGCAGTCGAGATCTTCCGACCTCTCAGTATGGCTACACCTTC,CASSRDLPTSQYGYTF
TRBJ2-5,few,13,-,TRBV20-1,TGCAGTGCGAGGGCGGGCACCCAAGAGACCCAGTACTTC,CSARAGTQETQYF
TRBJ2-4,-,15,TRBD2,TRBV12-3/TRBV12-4,TGTGCCAGCAGTATGAGCGGGGCCGCCAAAAACATTCAGTACTTC,CASSMSGAAKNIQYF
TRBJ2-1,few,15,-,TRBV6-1,TGTGCCAGCACCGTAGGAGGGGCTTCCTACAATGAGCAGTTCTTC,CASTVGGASYNEQFF
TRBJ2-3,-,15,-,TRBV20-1,TGCAGTGCTAGAGAGGAGGGGGCTAATTTAGATACGCAGTATTTT,CSAREEGANLDTQYF
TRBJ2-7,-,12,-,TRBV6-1,TGTGCCACCGGGGCTGGGTCAGGCGAGCAGTACTTC,CATGAGSGEQYF
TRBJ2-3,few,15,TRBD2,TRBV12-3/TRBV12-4,TGTGCCAGCAGTTTCGGGACTAGCGGCACAGATACGCAGTATTTT,CASSFGTSGTDTQYF
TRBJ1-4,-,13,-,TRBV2,TGTGCCAGCACCGCCAGGCCGAATGAAAAACTGTTTTTT,CASTARPNEKLFF
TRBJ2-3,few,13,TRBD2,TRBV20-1,TGCAGTGCCCCGTCTAGCGGGAGGAACACGCAGTATTTT,CSAPSSGRNTQYF